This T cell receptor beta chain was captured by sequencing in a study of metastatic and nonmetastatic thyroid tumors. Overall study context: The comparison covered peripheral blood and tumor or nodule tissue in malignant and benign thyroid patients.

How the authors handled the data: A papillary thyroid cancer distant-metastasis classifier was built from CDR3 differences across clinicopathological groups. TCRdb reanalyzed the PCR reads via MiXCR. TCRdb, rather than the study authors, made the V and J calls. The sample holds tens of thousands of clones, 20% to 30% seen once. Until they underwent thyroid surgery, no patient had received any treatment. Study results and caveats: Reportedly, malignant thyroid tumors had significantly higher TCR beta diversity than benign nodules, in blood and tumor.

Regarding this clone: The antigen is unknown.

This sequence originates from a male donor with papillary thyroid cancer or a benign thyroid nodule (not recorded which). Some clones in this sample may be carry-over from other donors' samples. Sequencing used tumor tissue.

CDR3 sequence reads: CASSLGQTNYGYTF. Written as DNA, the CDR3 is TGTGCCAGCAGCTTAGGACAGACTAACTATGGCTACACCTTC. V gene TRBV13 combines with J gene TRBJ1-2; D remains unclear. Trimming shortened V by 0 bases and J by 0 bases, and 5 bases separated the two germline ends. Germline assignment: CDR1 PRHDT and CDR2 FYEKMQ (reference sequence). The CDR3 totals 14 residues.